The next 29 T cell receptor beta chains were all read from a single sample in a study of T cells in Graves' hyperthyroidism and ophthalmopathy. TCR beta CDR3 regions were amplified from RNA. With the HTBI primer set, the TCR CDR3 went through a first round of RT-PCR. TCRdb itself ran the multiplex PCR reads through MiXCR, one entry per CDR3 protein. Of about 350,000 distinct CDR3 sequences listed, about 14% are singletons. Sequenced input: blood. The receptors derive from a woman aged 25 to 39 with Graves' hyperthyroidism.

This clonotype was observed at least ten times. The V call is TRBV15, the J call TRBJ1-5; D unclear. Germline lookup yields CDR1 LNHNV and CDR2 YYDKDF (reference sequence). This CDR3 contains 13 residues. V lost 5 bases and J 5 bases, leaving 10 bases between the germline ends. The CDR3 region is CATSSRWDQPQHF. The CDR3 DNA is TGTGCCACCAGCTCCAGGTGGGATCAGCCCCAGCATTTT.

This clonotype was seen at least ten times. This sequence joins TRBV6-1 and TRBJ1-3; no clear D. Trimming pared 7 bases from V and 7 bases from J, leaving 8 bases between. There are 11 residues in the CDR3. Germline V lookup: CDR1 MNHNS, CDR2 SASEGT. The CDR3 DNA sequence: TGTGCCAGCACTTTGGGGAACACCATATATTTT. Protein product: CASTLGNTIYF.

The table lists this clonotype with many counts. In DNA form, the CDR3 reads TGTGCCAGCCGGGACGGAACCACAGATACGCAGTATTTT. Residues: CASRDGTTDTQYF. The genes are TRBV28 and TRBJ2-3; D assignment may be TRBD1 or TRBD2 (5 bases each). This CDR3 contains 13 residues. Germline V gene sequence: CDR1 MDHEN, CDR2 SYDVKM. The germline V and J ends were trimmed by 8 bases and 2 bases, with 11 bases remaining between them.

This clonotype came up a few times. The CDR3, as DNA: TGCAGTGCTATCCCCCGTTATAAGGGACTAGCGGAGATATACAATGAGCAGTTCTTC. Translating gives CSAIPRYKGLAEIYNEQFF. The chain joins TRBV20-1 to TRBJ2-1; 11 bases map to TRBD2. Trimming removed 4 bases from V and 4 bases from J; junction bases left unmatched: 18. The CDR3 is 19 amino acids. Germline lookup yields CDR1 DFQATT and CDR2 SNEGSKA (reference sequence).

This clonotype came up many times. V gene TRBV2 combines with J gene TRBJ2-3; no reliable D call. The CDR3 is 10 residues long. V lost 3 bases and J 10 bases, leaving 5 bases between the germline ends. Germline V lookup: CDR1 SNHLY, CDR2 FYNNEI. The chain's CDR3 is CASSDKAQYF. CDR3 nucleotides: TGTGCCAGCAGTGACAAAGCGCAGTATTTT.

This clonotype turned up a few times. The chain couples TRBV6-2 or TRBV6-3 to TRBJ2-1, with D possibly TRBD2 on 6 matching bases. The CDR3 loop spans 14 amino acids. V lost 6 bases and J lost 15, with 24 bases in between. Germline-derived CDR1 and CDR2 are MNHEY and SVGEGT. The CDR3 protein is CASSPGTGLVLMFF. CDR3 in DNA: TGTGCCAGCAGCCCCGGGACTGGTCTCGTCCTAATGTTCTTC.

This clonotype has ten or more counts. This chain links TRBV5-6 with TRBJ2-7; no clear D. The CDR3 runs to 12 residues. Germline V gene sequence: CDR1 SGHDT, CDR2 YYEEEE. Trimming removed 3 bases at V and 4 bases at J, with 8 bases between. The CDR3 loop reads CASSSQVYEQYF. CDR3 sequence (DNA): TGTGCCAGCAGCTCTCAGGTGTACGAGCAGTACTTC.

This clonotype was found a few times. The rearrangement links TRBV13 to TRBJ2-1; D may be TRBD2 (5 bases). There are 22 residues in the CDR3. V lost 4 bases and J 1 base, leaving 32 bases between the germline ends. The germline V gene has CDR1 PRHDT and CDR2 FYEKMQ (reference sequence). The CDR3 coding sequence is TGTGCCAGCAGCTCACTCTTACCCGCCCTTCGGAAGCCGAGCGGTTCCTACAATGAGCAGTTCTTC. Amino acid sequence: CASSSLLPALRKPSGSYNEQFF.

On this clonotype itself: This CDR3 fails to terminate in the conserved phenylalanine or tryptophan, so it likely reflects a read error. This chain connects TRBV19 to TRBJ2-7; 11 bases are a match to TRBD1. The CDR3 extends over 17 amino acids. Losses at the gene ends were 7 bases for V and 0 bases for J; bases not matched to a gene: 11. Germline CDR1 reads LNHDA; CDR2 reads SQIVND (reference sequence). The CDR3 nucleotides are TGTGCCAGTACCCAAAGTGGGGGGACAGGGGGCTCCTACGAGCAGTACCTC. It yields the protein CASTQSGGTGGSYEQYL.

This clonotype has at least ten counts. The J gene is TRBJ2-7, the V gene TRBV29-1, with TRBD1 matching over 9 bases. The CDR3 covers 14 residues. Germline values: CDR1 SQVTM, CDR2 ANQGSEA. V shed 6 bases, J shed 4 bases, and the junction held 10 bases outside the gene matches. The CDR3 DNA reads as TGCAGCGTCGATGAGGGGACAGGGAGGTACGAGCAGTACTTC. Translation: CSVDEGTGRYEQYF.

This clonotype was seen a few times. The CDR3 coding sequence is TGTGCCAGTAGCCCGACAGGGAGTACGGAGACCCAGTACTTC. The encoded protein is CASSPTGSTETQYF. The V call is TRBV19, the J call TRBJ2-5; TRBD1 matches 7 bases. V gave up 6 bases and J gave up 5 bases; unmatched junction bases: 9. CDR1 and CDR2 (germline): LNHDA, SQIVND (reference sequence). The CDR3 runs to 14 residues.

This clonotype was seen many times. The V call is TRBV12-3 or TRBV12-4, the J call TRBJ2-1, with 7 nucleotides matching TRBD2. V was clipped by 5 bases and J by 2 bases; unmatched bases: 3. CDR3 length: 14 residues. CDR3 protein: CASSGAGPYNEQFF. CDR3 sequence (DNA): TGTGCCAGCAGTGGAGCGGGACCCTACAATGAGCAGTTCTTC.

This clonotype has a count of ten or more. The CDR3 DNA reads as TGTGCCAGCTCCGTTTACGGGGAATGGACTGAAGCTTTCTTT. Translating gives CASSVYGEWTEAFF. The chain couples TRBV3-1 to TRBJ1-1; D unresolved. Germline V gene lookup returns CDR1 LGHDT and CDR2 YNNKEL (reference sequence). Trimming cost V 8 bases and J 5 bases, with 18 bases left between them. There are 14 residues in the CDR3.

This rearrangement joins TRBV14 to TRBJ2-5, with a possible D match to TRBD2 (5 bases). Germline V gene sequence: CDR1 SGHDN, CDR2 FVKESK. The CDR3 extends over 16 amino acids. Trimming removed 1 base from V and 5 bases from J, with 17 bases in between. CDR3 DNA sequence: TGTGCCAGCAGCCAAGCAGGTCAACCCCGAGGGGAGACCCAGTACTTC. This translates into CASSQAGQPRGETQYF.

The V call is TRBV4-1, the J call TRBJ2-7; D is uncertain. Germline-derived CDR1 and CDR2 are MGHRA and YSYEKL. The CDR3 runs to 14 residues. The V and J ends lost 5 bases and 0 bases respectively, with 11 bases between them. The CDR3 region is CASSVQDSSYEQYF. Here the CDR3 DNA reads TGCGCCAGCAGCGTGCAGGATAGCTCCTACGAGCAGTACTTC.

For this clonotype: An end of the junction does not agree with germline; a read error may underlie this. J is TRBJ2-3 and V is TRBV20-1; 9 bases align to TRBD2. The CDR3 covers 16 residues. Germline V lookup: CDR1 DFQATT, CDR2 SNEGSKA (reference sequence). Written as DNA, the CDR3 is TGCAGTGTTAGGGGCGGTAGCGGGACTAGCACAGACACGCAGTATTTT. Its protein product is CSVRGGSGTSTDTQYF.

At least ten counts were recorded for this clonotype. V gene TRBV19 combines with J gene TRBJ2-3, with D perhaps TRBD1 or TRBD2 (5 bases each). This CDR3 is 13 amino acids long. Germline CDR1 and CDR2: LNHDA and SQIVND (reference sequence). V was shortened by 7 bases and J by 1 base, with 9 bases between the two germline ends. The CDR3 DNA sequence: TGTGCCAGTAACGAGGGGCGCACAGATACGCAGTATTTT. Residues: CASNEGRTDTQYF.

The sample holds many counts of this clonotype. The rearrangement uses TRBV10-3 and TRBJ2-7; D not certain. Germline CDR1 is ENHRY and CDR2 is SYGVKD. V was trimmed by 0 bases and J by 0 bases, leaving 6 bases between them. The CDR3 is 14 residues long. DNA for the CDR3: TGTGCCATCAGTGAGTCTCTCCTCTCCTACGAGCAGTACTTC. Protein sequence: CAISESLLSYEQYF.

The chain joins TRBV6-1 to TRBJ1-1, with no clear D. Germline-derived CDR1 and CDR2 are MNHNS and SASEGT. V lost 2 bases, J lost 0 bases, and 13 bases lay in between. The CDR3 spans 16 residues. CDR3 sequence: CASSEYGSNMNTEAFF. The CDR3 bases are TGTGCCAGCAGTGAATATGGCAGTAACATGAACACTGAAGCTTTCTTT.

At least ten counts were recorded for this clonotype. The chain is built from TRBV12-3 or TRBV12-4 and TRBJ2-3; D gene ambiguous. V was shortened by 5 bases and J by 1 base, with 4 bases between the two germline ends. The CDR3 covers 12 residues. The chain's CDR3 is CASSAGTDTQYF. DNA for the CDR3: TGTGCCAGCAGTGCAGGCACAGATACGCAGTATTTT.

The rearrangement joins TRBV5-1 to TRBJ2-3, with D possibly matching TRBD1 (6 bases). This CDR3 contains 16 residues. Germline CDR1 SGHRS, CDR2 YFSETQ. V lost 1 base to trimming and J lost 1 base, with 13 bases between them. CDR3 sequence reads: CASSLNQGTRTDTQYF. The DNA for the CDR3 is TGCGCCAGCAGCTTGAATCAGGGGACACGCACAGATACGCAGTATTTT.

This clonotype occurred a few times. J is TRBJ2-7 and V is TRBV20-1; no reliable D call. Germline V CDR1 and CDR2: DFQATT, SNEGSKA (reference sequence). This CDR3 spans 11 amino acids. V was cut by 3 bases and J by 3 bases, with 6 bases left in between. DNA of the CDR3: TGCAGTGCTAGCTATCTCTACGAGCAGTACTTC. This encodes CSASYLYEQYF.

Only a few counts were recorded for this clonotype. The CDR3 DNA is TGTGCCAGCAGTTTAGGCCAGGGTCCTGGGGGAAACACCATATATTTT. Translated: CASSLGQGPGGNTIYF. This chain links TRBV28 with TRBJ1-3; perhaps TRBD1 as D (5 bases). This CDR3 region has 16 residues. The germline gives CDR1 MDHEN, CDR2 SYDVKM. The V end lost 2 bases, the J end lost 4 bases, and 15 bases lay between the germline ends. Supplemented by reference TRBV28 and TRBJ1-3, the full variable domain reads DVKVTQSSRYLVKRTGEKVFLECVQDMDHENMFWYRQDPGLGLRLIYFSYDVKMKEKGDIPEGYSVSREKKERFSLILESASTNQTSMYLCASSLGQGPGGNTIYFGEGSWLTVV.

This clonotype came up a few times. The V and J genes are TRBV12-3 or TRBV12-4 and TRBJ2-5; D not resolved. Trimming removed 3 bases at V and 1 base at J, with 9 bases between. This CDR3 is built from 14 residues. DNA of the CDR3: TGTGCCAGCAGTTTTCGGGCAGGCCAAGAGACCCAGTACTTC. This codes for CASSFRAGQETQYF.

This clonotype was detected ten times or more. The V call is TRBV12-3 or TRBV12-4, the J call TRBJ1-1; a weak D match, TRBD1 (6 bases). Trimming pared 6 bases from V and 8 bases from J, leaving 13 bases between. This CDR3 spans 12 amino acids. The CDR3 sequence is CASRSSTGEAFF. The CDR3 bases are TGTGCCAGCAGATCATCGACAGGCGAAGCTTTCTTT.

This clonotype has a count of ten or more. J is TRBJ2-7 and V is TRBV20-1, with a weak D call TRBD2 (5 bases). The CDR3 is 16 amino acids. Per the germline V gene, CDR1 is DFQATT and CDR2 is SNEGSKA (reference sequence). V was shortened by 0 bases and J by 0 bases, with 15 bases between the two germline ends. CDR3 protein: CSARDPGGLSSYEQYF. The CDR3 coding sequence is TGCAGTGCTAGAGATCCTGGCGGGCTGAGCTCCTACGAGCAGTACTTC.

This clonotype has a handful of counts. J is TRBJ1-5 and V is TRBV20-1; 7 bases match TRBD1. Germline V gene sequence: CDR1 DFQATT, CDR2 SNEGSKA (reference sequence). The trim removed 0 bases at V and 6 bases at J, leaving 8 bases unmatched. The CDR3 has 15 residues. CDR3 region: CSARDREGAVQPQHF. CDR3 nucleotide sequence: TGCAGTGCTAGAGATCGTGAGGGGGCGGTTCAGCCCCAGCATTTT.

This clonotype was counted at least ten times. This chain links TRBV28 with TRBJ2-7; a weak D match, TRBD1 (6 bases). Deletions cut 6 bases from V and 2 bases from J, with 11 bases between. Germline CDR1 MDHEN, CDR2 SYDVKM. The CDR3 runs to 13 residues. The CDR3 nucleotides are TGTGCCAGCAGCCGGGACACGACCTACGAGCAGTACTTC. It translates to CASSRDTTYEQYF.

This clonotype was seen repeatedly, ten times or more. V gene TRBV6-1 combines with J gene TRBJ2-3; possible D gene TRBD2, 6 bases. The V gene's germline CDR1 is MNHNS and CDR2 SASEGT. The CDR3 has 15 amino acids. Trimming shortened V by 4 bases and J by 2 bases, and 13 bases separated the two germline ends. The CDR3 sequence is CASSAGSFSTDTQYF. The CDR3, as DNA: TGTGCCAGCAGTGCCGGGAGTTTCTCCACAGATACGCAGTATTTT.